The 25 T cell receptor beta chains in this list originate from one sample, sequenced in a study of blood T cell repertoires in COVID-19. TCRdb's table, derived via immunoSEQ multiplex PCR, lists solely in-frame clones and lacks some. The sample holds 150,000 to 200,000 clones, more than 75% seen once. Sequencing was carried out using peripheral blood. Receptor source: a woman in her sixties or seventies with COVID-19, enrolled during active disease.

J is TRBJ1-2 and V is TRBV19, with D possibly TRBD1 on 5 matching bases. Trimming took 3 bases from V and 6 from J, leaving 14 bases between them. The germline gives CDR1 LNHDA, CDR2 SQIVND (reference sequence). CDR3 size: 14 residues. The DNA for the CDR3 is TGTGCCAGTAGTATGGCAGGGCTGACGGATGGCTACACCTTC. Protein product: CASSMAGLTDGYTF.

This sequence joins TRBV6-2 or TRBV6-3 and TRBJ2-7, with a tentative D call TRBD1 (5 bases). The CDR3 contains 14 residues. Germline values: CDR1 MNHEY, CDR2 SVGEGT. V was shortened by 5 bases and J by 1 base, with 12 bases between the two germline ends. The DNA of the CDR3 is TGTGCCAGCAGTCGGGCAGGGAAATCCTACGAGCAGTACTTC. It translates to CASSRAGKSYEQYF.

The chain employs TRBV18 and TRBJ2-7; TRBD2 aligns across 12 bases. V lost 3 bases and J lost 5; bases outside the gene matches: 8. In germline, CDR1 is KGHSH, CDR2 LQKENI. The CDR3 is made up of 16 amino acids. CDR3 DNA sequence: TGTGCCAGCTCACCTCAGGGACTAGCGGGCGGAAACGAGCAGTACTTC. Translating gives CASSPQGLAGGNEQYF.

The chain employs TRBV14 and TRBJ2-3; maybe TRBD2 (5 bases). Trimming stripped 1 base from V and 2 bases from J, with 7 bases between. Germline V gene sequence: CDR1 SGHDN, CDR2 FVKESK. This CDR3 comprises 14 residues. The CDR3 reads CASSQGLFTDTQYF. The CDR3 coding sequence is TGTGCCAGCAGCCAAGGACTATTCACAGATACGCAGTATTTT.

This chain uses TRBV18 with TRBJ2-7; TRBD2 aligns across 7 bases. The CDR3 is 13 amino acids. CDR1 is KGHSH, CDR2 LQKENI, per germline. Losses at the gene ends were 3 bases for V and 3 bases for J; bases not matched to a gene: 2. CDR3 in amino acids: CASSPSGGYEQYF. The CDR3 DNA is TGTGCCAGCTCACCCTCGGGAGGCTACGAGCAGTACTTC.

The rearrangement links TRBV7-9 to TRBJ2-5; TRBD2 matches at 8 bases. Germline V CDR1 and CDR2: SEHNR, FQNEAQ (reference sequence). V was clipped by 3 bases and J by 4 bases; unmatched bases: 10. The CDR3 has 16 residues. CDR3 DNA: TGTGCCAGCAGCTTTCAGTCAGACGGGAGGGGAGAGACCCAGTACTTC. As protein: CASSFQSDGRGETQYF. Complete variable domain (other parts from reference TRBV7-9 and TRBJ2-5): DTGVSQNPRHKITKRGQNVTFRCDPISEHNRLYWYRQTLGQGPEFLTYFQNEAQLEKSRLLSDRFSAERPKGSFSTLEIQRTEQGDSAMYLCASSFQSDGRGETQYFGPGTRLLVL.

V and J are TRBV4-1 and TRBJ2-3; tentatively, D is TRBD2 (5 bases). V was pared by 4 bases and J by 2 bases, with 19 bases between. This CDR3 region has 17 residues. The germline CDR1 and CDR2 sequences are MGHRA and YSYEKL. The CDR3 reads CASSPLRTYDLTDTQYF. Written as DNA, the CDR3 is TGCGCCAGCAGCCCTCTTCGGACTTACGACCTCACAGATACGCAGTATTTT.

The chain uses TRBV27 and TRBJ1-1; 8 bases are a match to TRBD1. CDR1 and CDR2 from the germline V gene are MNHEY and SMNVEV (reference sequence). The CDR3 has 11 amino acids. Trimming at V came to 8 bases and at J to 5 bases, leaving 1 base not matched to a gene. For the CDR3, the DNA is TGTGCCAGCTGGGACAGGACTGAAGCTTTCTTT. Its protein is CASWDRTEAFF.

The chain couples TRBV19 to TRBJ2-1; 15 bases are a match to TRBD2. This CDR3 has 15 amino acids. V was pared by 8 bases and J by 6 bases, with 5 bases of the junction left unmatched. Germline values: CDR1 LNHDA, CDR2 SQIVND (reference sequence). The DNA of the CDR3 is TGTGCCAGTCGCCGGACTAGCGGGAGGGCCAATGAGCAGTTCTTC. Protein sequence: CASRRTSGRANEQFF.

CDR3 DNA: TGTGCCACCAGGGGACGGCTCCGAGGCGGGACGGGGAGTGAGCAGTTCTTC. Its protein is CATRGRLRGGTGSEQFF. The V and J genes are TRBV24-1 and TRBJ2-1, with D perhaps matching TRBD2 (6 bases). V lost 7 bases, J lost 9 bases, and 27 bases lay in between. This CDR3 has 17 amino acids. Looked up from germline, CDR1 is KGHDR and CDR2 is SFDVKD.

This chain connects TRBV6-5 to TRBJ2-5; D perhaps matches TRBD2 (5 bases). Germline assignment: CDR1 MNHEY and CDR2 SVGAGI. This CDR3 contains 14 residues. V was clipped by 0 bases and J by 5 bases, with 10 bases between them. The CDR3 DNA sequence: TGTGCCAGCAGTTACTCAAGGAGGAGGGAGACCCAGTACTTC. This gives the protein CASSYSRRRETQYF.

Only one count was recorded for this clone. V is TRBV27 and J is TRBJ2-1; D might be TRBD2 (7 bases). V gave up 11 bases and J gave up 0 bases, with 35 bases separating them. Germline V lookup: CDR1 MNHEY, CDR2 SMNVEV (reference sequence). The CDR3 runs 21 residues. The CDR3: CAAVPRMGPQGTSASYNEQFF. CDR3 coding DNA: TGTGCCGCAGTACCACGAATGGGACCACAGGGAACTAGCGCCTCCTACAATGAGCAGTTCTTC.

The chain recombines TRBV6-1 with TRBJ1-2; TRBD1 aligns across 11 bases. In germline, CDR1 is MNHNS, CDR2 SASEGT. Trimming took 2 bases from V and 7 from J; bases not matched to a gene: 9. The CDR3 loop spans 16 amino acids. CDR3 region: CASSELIGQGASGYTF. The DNA for the CDR3 is TGTGCCAGCAGTGAATTAATTGGACAGGGGGCGAGTGGCTACACCTTC.

This chain connects TRBV14 to TRBJ1-6, with 7 bases fitting TRBD1. This CDR3 is 14 amino acids long. Germline V gives CDR1 SGHDN, CDR2 FVKESK. Trimming took 4 bases from V and 3 from J; bases not matched to a gene: 0. The CDR3 nucleotides read TGTGCCAGCAGCCCAGGGGGCTATAATTCACCCCTCCACTTT. It specifies CASSPGGYNSPLHF.

The chain couples TRBV5-4 to TRBJ2-1; 11 bases fit TRBD1. There are 15 residues in the CDR3. The V and J ends lost 2 bases and 15 bases, in that order; junction bases with no gene match: 13. The V gene's germline CDR1 is SGHNT and CDR2 YYREEE (reference sequence). The CDR3 region is CASSLPGQGGFLGFF. The CDR3 nucleotides read TGTGCCAGCAGCTTACCGGGACAGGGGGGATTCTTGGGGTTCTTC.

The chain is built from TRBV4-2 and TRBJ2-5, with D unresolved. This CDR3 region has 13 residues. Trimming stripped 3 bases from V and 5 bases from J, with 10 bases between. CDR1 and CDR2 from the germline V gene are LGHNA and YNFKEQ. CDR3 in DNA: TGTGCCAGCAGCCATGACCCCGGGGAGACCCAGTACTTC. Translated: CASSHDPGETQYF.

The CDR3 region is CASTDRGNQPQHF. The CDR3 coding sequence is TGTGCCAGCACCGACAGGGGAAATCAGCCCCAGCATTTT. The rearrangement links TRBV6-5 to TRBJ1-5, with 8 bases fitting TRBD1. The V gene's germline CDR1 is MNHEY and CDR2 SVGAGI. The CDR3 sequence is 13 residues long. The V gene end was trimmed by 7 bases and the J gene end by 4 bases; junction bases not matched to a gene: 3.

CDR3: CASRGQTYEQYF. The CDR3 nucleotides are TGTGCCAGTAGGGGACAAACCTACGAGCAGTACTTC. This sequence joins TRBV19 and TRBJ2-7, with a tentative D call TRBD1 (6 bases). Trimming took 6 bases from V and 2 from J, leaving 8 bases between them. This CDR3 region has 12 residues. The germline V gene encodes CDR1 LNHDA and CDR2 SQIVND (reference sequence).

V is TRBV18 and J is TRBJ1-5; 7 bases line up with TRBD1. J gave up 6 bases and V 3 bases, and 8 bases lay outside the gene matches. Per germline, CDR1 KGHSH and CDR2 LQKENI. This CDR3 is 15 amino acids long. CDR3 DNA sequence: TGTGCCAGCTCACCGTTTGGGACAGTCGCTCAGCCCCAGCATTTT. Its translation: CASSPFGTVAQPQHF.

The CDR3 DNA follows: TGTGCCAGCAGCCAAGAAAACCGGGACAGGGGGGTGAACACTGAAGCTTTCTTT. Amino acids: CASSQENRDRGVNTEAFF. This rearrangement joins TRBV4-2 to TRBJ1-1; 11 bases align to TRBD1. CDR1 is LGHNA and CDR2 is YNFKEQ in the germline V gene. The V gene end was trimmed by 0 bases and the J gene end by 0 bases; junction bases not matched to a gene: 6. This CDR3 is 18 amino acids long.

The chain has TRBV18 and TRBJ2-7; 10 bases are shared with TRBD1. The CDR3 sequence is 13 residues long. CDR1 is KGHSH, CDR2 LQKENI, per germline. The V gene end was trimmed by 5 bases and the J gene end by 4 bases; junction bases not matched to a gene: 2. The CDR3 DNA is TGTGCCAGCTCAGCGGACAGGGGGTACGAGCAGTACTTC. This gives the protein CASSADRGYEQYF.

The chain uses TRBV5-1 and TRBJ2-7; D perhaps matches TRBD2 (7 bases). The ends were cut back, 0 bases at V and 7 bases at J, with 14 bases in the middle. Per germline, CDR1 SGHRS and CDR2 YFSETQ. The CDR3 spans 14 residues. CDR3: CASSLVGGGEEQYF. CDR3 coding DNA: TGCGCCAGCAGCTTGGTCGGAGGGGGGGAAGAGCAGTACTTC.

The chain joins TRBV24-1 to TRBJ2-5; 12 nucleotides agree with TRBD2. V lost 4 bases to trimming and J lost 3 bases; unmatched junction nucleotides: 5. CDR1 and CDR2 (germline): KGHDR, SFDVKD. This CDR3 has 16 amino acids. In DNA form, the CDR3 reads TGTGCCACCAGTGACCCCCGGACTAGCGGGAAAGAGACCCAGTACTTC. Its protein product is CATSDPRTSGKETQYF.

The CDR3 DNA sequence: TGTGCCAGCAGTCGGACAGGCGACACTGAAGCTTTCTTT. The encoded protein is CASSRTGDTEAFF. The chain carries TRBV27 and TRBJ1-1; 7 nucleotides match TRBD1. CDR1 is MNHEY and CDR2 is SMNVEV in the germline V gene (reference sequence). After removal of 5 bases from V and 3 bases from J, the junction contained 3 bases not matched to a gene. The CDR3 has 13 amino acids.

The chain recombines TRBV19 with TRBJ1-5; a possible D gene is TRBD1 (6 bases). Germline V gene sequence: CDR1 LNHDA, CDR2 SQIVND (reference sequence). V gave up 6 bases and J gave up 0 bases, with 12 bases separating them. This CDR3 is built from 15 residues. The CDR3 sequence: CASRTGFVSNQPQHF. The CDR3 bases are TGTGCCAGTAGAACAGGGTTTGTTAGCAATCAGCCCCAGCATTTT.